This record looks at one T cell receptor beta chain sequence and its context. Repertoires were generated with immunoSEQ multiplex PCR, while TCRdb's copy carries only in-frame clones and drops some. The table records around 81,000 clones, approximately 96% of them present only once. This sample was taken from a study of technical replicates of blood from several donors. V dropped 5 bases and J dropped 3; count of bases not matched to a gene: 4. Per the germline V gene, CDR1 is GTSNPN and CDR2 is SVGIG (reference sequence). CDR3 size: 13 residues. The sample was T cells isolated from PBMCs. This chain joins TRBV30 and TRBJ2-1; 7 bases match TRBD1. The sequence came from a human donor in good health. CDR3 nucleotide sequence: TGTGCCTGGTCGACAGGGTACTACAATGAGCAGTTCTTC. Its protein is CAWSTGYYNEQFF.